The 32 T cell receptor beta chains presented below share a single source sample, sequenced in a study of radiation and T cells in renal cell carcinoma. Only in-frame clones appear in the TCRdb table, and some are missing; sequencing was by immunoSEQ multiplex PCR. The sample includes around 80,000 clones, about 80% of them seen just once. Time point given: blood 2 weeks post-SBRT. Treatment here: 15 Gy SBRT to primary tumor, nephrectomy 4 weeks later. The sequenced sample was blood, obtained from a patient whose treatment included radiotherapy and nephrectomy. The receptor set was obtained from a man aged 55 to 70 with renal cell carcinoma.

For this clone: The same CDR3 is also encoded by other DNA sequences in this sample. The chain uses TRBV19 and TRBJ1-4; D unclear. Trimming took 3 bases from V and 8 from J, leaving 4 bases between them. From germline, CDR1 is LNHDA and CDR2 SQIVND (reference sequence). The CDR3 runs 11 residues. The CDR3 region is CASSIREKLFF. The DNA for the CDR3 is TGTGCCAGTAGTATCCGAGAAAAACTGTTTTTT.

V usage is TRBV5-5 and J usage is TRBJ2-5, with 12 bases matching TRBD1. The germline gives CDR1 SGHKS, CDR2 YYEKEE (reference sequence). CDR3 length: 16 residues. Unmatched junction bases numbered 9, after V lost 4 bases and J lost 5 bases. The CDR3 sequence is CASSQGTGGVFETQYF. For the CDR3, the DNA is TGTGCCAGCAGCCAGGGGACAGGGGGCGTTTTTGAGACCCAGTACTTC.

The J gene is TRBJ2-1, the V gene TRBV18; D is possibly TRBD1 (6 bases). CDR3 length equals 14 residues. From germline, CDR1 is KGHSH and CDR2 LQKENI. V was shortened by 2 bases and J by 10 bases, with 15 bases between the two germline ends. The CDR3 region is CASSPNSGVGEQFF. CDR3 sequence (DNA): TGTGCCAGCTCACCAAACTCAGGGGTAGGGGAGCAGTTCTTC.

This clone appeared once. This chain connects TRBV5-1 to TRBJ1-3, with TRBD1 matching 7 bases. This CDR3 comprises 13 residues. From germline, CDR1 is SGHRS and CDR2 YFSETQ. The V gene end was trimmed by 4 bases and the J gene end by 8 bases; junction bases not matched to a gene: 6. The CDR3 DNA reads as TGCGCCAGCAGCCGGGACAGAGTAGACACCATATATTTT. Amino acids: CASSRDRVDTIYF.

Only a few counts were recorded for this clone. This chain uses TRBV4-2 with TRBJ1-1; possibly TRBD1 for D (6 bases). This CDR3 spans 16 amino acids. With 0 bases removed from V and 0 bases from J, the gap between germline ends came to 11 bases. Germline assignment: CDR1 LGHNA and CDR2 YNFKEQ. This CDR3 is CASSQEVGGLNTEAFF. CDR3 coding DNA: TGTGCCAGCAGCCAAGAAGTGGGGGGCTTGAACACTGAAGCTTTCTTT.

The V and J genes are TRBV7-8 and TRBJ2-7; TRBD1 or TRBD2 may be the D gene (6 bases each). There are 15 residues in the CDR3. The germline V gene has CDR1 SGHVS and CDR2 FQNEAQ. V gave up 1 base and J gave up 5 bases, with 15 bases separating them. The CDR3 loop is CASSLVGGLPNEQYF. CDR3 bases: TGTGCCAGCAGCTTAGTGGGGGGCCTTCCGAACGAGCAGTACTTC. The complete variable domain, with remaining parts taken from reference TRBV7-8 and TRBJ2-7, reads GAGVSQSPRYKVAKRGQDVALRCDPISGHVSLFWYQQALGQGPEFLTYFQNEAQLDKSGLPSDRFFAERPEGSVSTLKIQRTQQEDSAVYLCASSLVGGLPNEQYFGPGTRLTVT.

This sequence joins TRBV6-5 and TRBJ2-7; tentatively, D is TRBD2 (6 bases). V lost 8 bases, J lost 0 bases, and 14 bases lay in between. CDR1 and CDR2 from the germline V gene are MNHEY and SVGAGI. The CDR3 totals 14 residues. CDR3 residues: CASGWDLSSYEQYF. In DNA, the CDR3 is TGTGCCAGCGGGTGGGACTTGAGCTCCTACGAGCAGTACTTC.

The chain has TRBV5-1 and TRBJ2-1; D gene uncertain. Between the trimmed V and J ends, which lost 6 bases and 0 bases, there was a span of 13 bases. This CDR3 spans 15 amino acids. Germline V gene data show CDR1 as SGHRS and CDR2 as YFSETQ. CDR3 nucleotide sequence: TGCGCCAGCAAGGTCGCCCTTTTCTCCTACAATGAGCAGTTCTTC. Its translation is CASKVALFSYNEQFF. The full variable domain, its missing parts supplied by reference TRBV5-1 and TRBJ2-1, is KAGVTQTPRYLIKTRGQQVTLSCSPISGHRSVSWYQQTPGQGLQFLFEYFSETQRNKGNFPGRFSGRQFSNSRSEMNVSTLELGDSALYLCASKVALFSYNEQFFGPGTRLTVL.

The rearrangement joins TRBV2 to TRBJ1-5; possibly TRBD1 for D (5 bases). CDR1 is SNHLY, CDR2 FYNNEI, per germline. V was cut by 2 bases and J by 7 bases, with 18 bases left in between. This CDR3 contains 16 residues. This CDR3 is CASSEISGGGPQPQHF. CDR3 nucleotides: TGTGCCAGCAGTGAAATATCTGGGGGAGGGCCCCAGCCCCAGCATTTT.

This clone occurred a few times. This sequence joins TRBV6-5 and TRBJ1-1; TRBD1 aligns across 10 bases. V was pared by 5 bases and J by 11 bases, with 8 bases of the junction left unmatched. The V gene's germline CDR1 is MNHEY and CDR2 SVGAGI. The CDR3 is 13 amino acids. CDR3: CASSPRDRGQAFF. CDR3 DNA sequence: TGTGCCAGCAGTCCCCGGGACAGGGGACAGGCTTTCTTT.

V and J are TRBV7-2 and TRBJ2-1; D may be TRBD1 or TRBD2 (5 bases each). This CDR3 has 14 residues. Trimming removed 1 base at V and 5 bases at J, with 9 bases between. Germline V CDR1 and CDR2: SGHTA, FQGNSA. The CDR3 here is CASSLGGSNNEQFF. As DNA, the CDR3 is TGTGCCAGCAGCTTAGGGGGGTCAAACAATGAGCAGTTCTTC.

This rearrangement joins TRBV5-6 to TRBJ2-7; 7 bases agree with TRBD1. CDR3 length: 13 amino acids. Germline V gene lookup returns CDR1 SGHDT and CDR2 YYEEEE. J was trimmed by 3 bases and V by 5 bases; bases with no gene match: 5. Written as DNA, the CDR3 is TGTGCCAGCAGAACCGGGACAGACTACGAGCAGTACTTC. It codes for CASRTGTDYEQYF. Filled out from reference TRBV5-6 and TRBJ2-7, the complete variable domain reads DAGVTQSPTHLIKTRGQQVTLRCSPKSGHDTVSWYQQALGQGPQFIFQYYEEEERQRGNFPDRFSGHQFPNYSSELNVNALLLGDSALYLCASRTGTDYEQYFGPGTRLTVT.

The DNA for the CDR3 is TGTGCCAGCAGCGGGACAGGGGCCAAAAACATTCAGTACTTC. Translating gives CASSGTGAKNIQYF. The genes are TRBV5-4 and TRBJ2-4, with 9 bases aligning to TRBD1. J was trimmed by 1 base and V by 4 bases; bases with no gene match: 0. CDR3 length equals 14 residues. The V gene's germline CDR1 is SGHNT and CDR2 YYREEE (reference sequence).

V gene TRBV5-6 combines with J gene TRBJ2-1; no clear D gene. The germline V gene encodes CDR1 SGHDT and CDR2 YYEEEE. Trimming shortened V by 4 bases and J by 4 bases, and 15 bases separated the two germline ends. The CDR3 covers 15 residues. CDR3 in amino acids: CASSGGPFLYNEQFF. CDR3 coding DNA: TGTGCCAGCAGCGGTGGTCCTTTCCTTTACAATGAGCAGTTCTTC.

The chain recombines TRBV6-1 with TRBJ2-7; TRBD2 matches at 8 bases. V shed 10 bases, J shed 6 bases, and the junction held 11 bases outside the gene matches. Germline V gene data show CDR1 as MNHNS and CDR2 as SASEGT. The CDR3 has 13 amino acids. The CDR3 region has the DNA TGTGCCACGGAACCGACTAGCGTGAGCGAGCAGTACTTC. It codes for CATEPTSVSEQYF.

A few counts support this clone. The chain uses TRBV6-6 and TRBJ2-7, with TRBD2 identical over 12 bases. The germline V gene encodes CDR1 MNHNY and CDR2 SVGAGI (reference sequence). Trimming took 6 bases from V and 2 from J; bases not matched to a gene: 5. This CDR3 spans 15 amino acids. Here the CDR3 reads CASSKTSGGPYEQYF. CDR3 sequence (DNA): TGTGCCAGCAGCAAGACTAGCGGGGGCCCCTACGAGCAGTACTTC.

This chain joins TRBV28 and TRBJ1-2; 7 nucleotides align to TRBD1. Germline CDR1 reads MDHEN; CDR2 reads SYDVKM. V trimming: 2 bases; J trimming: 3 bases; junction bases outside the gene matches: 3. The CDR3 spans 14 residues. In nucleotides, the CDR3 is TGTGCCAGCAGTTTAGAAGGGGGCCACTATGGCTACACCTTC. This gives the protein CASSLEGGHYGYTF.

The V and J genes are TRBV27 and TRBJ1-1; the match to TRBD1 covers 7 bases. The J segment lost 2 bases and the V segment lost 8 bases, leaving 2 bases of the junction unmatched. Germline loops: CDR1 MNHEY, CDR2 SMNVEV (reference sequence). The CDR3 has 12 amino acids. The CDR3 DNA sequence: TGTGCCAGCGGGACAGCTAACACTGAAGCTTTCTTT. Translation: CASGTANTEAFF.

The CDR3, as DNA: TGTGCCAGCAGTTTCCCCAGCCCAGATACGCAGTATTTT. The encoded protein is CASSFPSPDTQYF. This chain joins TRBV28 and TRBJ2-3; unclear D gene. CDR1 is MDHEN, CDR2 SYDVKM, per germline. Trimming removed 3 bases from V and 4 bases from J, with 8 bases in between. This CDR3 region has 13 residues.

The rearrangement uses TRBV25-1 and TRBJ2-7; possible D gene TRBD2, 6 bases. The V end was cut by 6 bases, the J end by 2 bases, with 14 bases between. Germline-derived CDR1 and CDR2 are MGHDK and SYGVNS. The CDR3 has 14 residues. In DNA, the CDR3 is TGTGCCAGCAGCACCGGGACTGTGCCCTACGAGCAGTACTTC. As protein: CASSTGTVPYEQYF.

The chain joins TRBV19 to TRBJ1-5; possibly TRBD1 for D (6 bases). V was shortened by 0 bases and J by 4 bases, with 13 bases between the two germline ends. The CDR3 covers 16 residues. Looked up from germline, CDR1 is LNHDA and CDR2 is SQIVND (reference sequence). Here the CDR3 reads CASSIDYGQGNQPQHF. The CDR3 region has the DNA TGTGCCAGTAGTATAGATTACGGCCAGGGGAATCAGCCCCAGCATTTT.

The genes are TRBV27 and TRBJ2-5; TRBD2 is a possible D gene (6 bases). Germline V gives CDR1 MNHEY, CDR2 SMNVEV (reference sequence). Trimming stripped 3 bases from V and 4 bases from J, with 15 bases between. CDR3 length: 15 residues. The CDR3 protein is CASSFTRGRPETQYF. The DNA of the CDR3 is TGTGCCAGCAGTTTTACCCGGGGGAGGCCAGAGACCCAGTACTTC.

DNA of the CDR3: TGCAGCGTTGAGATCGACAGGGGGTACACAGATACGCAGTATTTT. Protein product: CSVEIDRGYTDTQYF. The chain has TRBV29-1 and TRBJ2-3; TRBD1 matches at 9 bases. Unmatched junction bases numbered 6, after V lost 3 bases and J lost 2 bases. Germline CDR1 SQVTM, CDR2 ANQGSEA. This CDR3 region has 15 residues.

The chain joins TRBV2 to TRBJ2-2; D is tentatively TRBD1 or TRBD2 (6 bases each). The CDR3 has 14 residues. V was trimmed by 6 bases and J by 1 base, leaving 9 bases between them. Germline V lookup: CDR1 SNHLY, CDR2 FYNNEI. The CDR3 DNA follows: TGTGCCAGCAGGGGGGGACAGAACACCGGGGAGCTGTTTTTT. Translation gives CASRGGQNTGELFF.

The CDR3 DNA is TGTGCCAGCAGTTATTCGGCCGCCGGTTACGAGCAGTACTTC. It codes for CASSYSAAGYEQYF. The J gene is TRBJ2-7, the V gene TRBV6-5; D unresolved. The CDR3 consists of 14 residues. With 3 bases removed from V and 4 bases from J, the gap between germline ends came to 13 bases. Germline CDR1 and CDR2: MNHEY and SVGAGI.

V gene TRBV9 combines with J gene TRBJ1-2, with D hard to call. V lost 0 bases and J lost 1, with 4 bases in between. CDR1 is SGDLS and CDR2 is YYNGEE in the germline V gene. The CDR3 has 13 residues. In DNA, the CDR3 is TGTGCCAGCAGCGTAGAATTTAACTATGGCTACACCTTC. Translated: CASSVEFNYGYTF.

The V and J genes are TRBV10-2 and TRBJ2-5; the D is unclear. From germline, CDR1 is WSHSY and CDR2 SAAADI. Trimming removed 2 bases at V and 4 bases at J, with 2 bases between. The CDR3 runs 11 residues. The DNA for the CDR3 is TGCGCCAGCAGTGAGCTAGAGACCCAGTACTTC. This encodes CASSELETQYF.

The V and J genes are TRBV6-5 and TRBJ2-3, with TRBD2 as a possible D gene (5 bases). V shed 5 bases and J shed 2 bases, with 14 bases lying between them. The CDR3 length is 15 residues. From germline, CDR1 is MNHEY and CDR2 SVGAGI. CDR3 sequence (DNA): TGTGCCAGCAGTCCCCGGGGTCGAATCACAGATACGCAGTATTTT. Amino acids: CASSPRGRITDTQYF.

The sample holds a few counts of this clone. The V gene is TRBV9, the J gene TRBJ2-7; TRBD2 might be the D (5 bases). The CDR3 has 15 residues. Germline V gene sequence: CDR1 SGDLS, CDR2 YYNGEE. V dropped 3 bases and J dropped 8 bases, with 21 bases sitting between them. The CDR3: CASSGPGETYNKQYF. In nucleotides, the CDR3 is TGTGCCAGCAGCGGCCCCGGGGAGACATACAACAAGCAGTACTTC.

This chain joins TRBV5-1 and TRBJ2-5; D perhaps matches TRBD2 (5 bases). Trimming took 0 bases from V and 4 from J, leaving 10 bases between them. The CDR3 length is 14 residues. Germline-derived CDR1 and CDR2 are SGHRS and YFSETQ. The CDR3 reads CASSLGLAVETQYF. CDR3 DNA sequence: TGCGCCAGCAGCTTGGGGCTAGCCGTAGAGACCCAGTACTTC.

The V gene is TRBV30, the J gene TRBJ2-1, with a weak D call TRBD2 (6 bases). The V gene lost 6 bases and the J gene lost 8 bases, with 20 bases spanning the gap. The CDR3 runs 14 residues. CDR1 is GTSNPN and CDR2 is SVGIG in the germline V gene (reference sequence). The CDR3 sequence: CACTGLLLKYEQFF. CDR3 DNA sequence: TGTGCCTGTACGGGACTCCTCCTTAAGTATGAGCAGTTCTTC.

V is TRBV2 and J is TRBJ2-1; 10 bases align to TRBD2. This CDR3 has 16 amino acids. CDR1 and CDR2 (germline): SNHLY, FYNNEI. Germline trimming cut 4 bases from V and 5 bases from J; bases unmatched to any gene: 8. The CDR3 protein is CASSGPLAGVDNEQFF. The CDR3 DNA is TGTGCCAGCAGTGGTCCGCTAGCGGGAGTTGACAATGAGCAGTTCTTC.